These 17 T cell receptor beta chains were all obtained from the same sample, sequenced in a study of cytomegalovirus exposure and HLA in healthy donors. Produced via immunoSEQ multiplex PCR; TCRdb's table is partial and in-frame only. The sample has approximately 150,000 clones; 87% are singletons. Material: PBMCs. The receptors were gathered from a man between 18 and 29 years old in good health and CMV-seropositive.

The chain has TRBV6-4 and TRBJ2-1, with TRBD2 matching 10 bases. Germline CDR1 and CDR2: MRHNA and SNTAGT. The CDR3 consists of 14 residues. Germline trimming cut 3 bases from V and 6 bases from J; bases unmatched to any gene: 2. CDR3 in DNA: TGTGCCAGCAGTGAAAGCGGGGGGGTCAATGAGCAGTTCTTC. It yields the protein CASSESGGVNEQFF.

The chain links TRBV10-3 to TRBJ1-1, with D hard to call. Trimming took 2 bases from V and 1 from J, leaving 5 bases between them. The CDR3 spans 13 residues. The germline gives CDR1 ENHRY, CDR2 SYGVKD. For the CDR3, the DNA is TGTGCCATCAGTGAGGTCCGGAACACTGAAGCTTTCTTT. Its protein is CAISEVRNTEAFF.

This chain joins TRBV10-1 and TRBJ2-7, with TRBD2 matching over 9 bases. The CDR3 is 15 residues long. The V gene end was trimmed by 3 bases and the J gene end by 4 bases; junction bases not matched to a gene: 7. The V gene's germline CDR1 is WNHNN and CDR2 SYGVQD (reference sequence). The CDR3 here is CASSDPSGTIYEQYF. In DNA, the CDR3 is TGCGCCAGCAGTGACCCTAGCGGGACCATTTACGAGCAGTACTTC.

This clone was detected a few times. The rearrangement joins TRBV25-1 to TRBJ2-7, with 8 bases lining up with TRBD1. The germline CDR1 and CDR2 sequences are MGHDK and SYGVNS. This CDR3 is 13 amino acids long. V dropped 7 bases and J dropped 3; count of bases not matched to a gene: 5. This chain's CDR3 is CASKGQGGYEQYF. CDR3 DNA: TGTGCCAGCAAAGGACAGGGAGGCTACGAGCAGTACTTC.

The V call is TRBV7-9, the J call TRBJ2-1; 10 nucleotides line up with TRBD1. The CDR3 totals 15 residues. Losses at the gene ends were 5 bases for V and 5 bases for J; bases not matched to a gene: 6. In germline, CDR1 is SEHNR, CDR2 FQNEAQ (reference sequence). CDR3 nucleotide sequence: TGTGCCAGCAGCAATGCGGGGACAGGGGACAATGAGCAGTTCTTC. Translation gives CASSNAGTGDNEQFF.

The V and J genes are TRBV25-1 and TRBJ2-5; 7 bases match TRBD1. This CDR3 spans 15 amino acids. Germline V gives CDR1 MGHDK, CDR2 SYGVNS. V lost 1 base and J lost 4; bases outside the gene matches: 6. Here the CDR3 DNA reads TGTGCCAGCAGTGAATTTATAGGGGGCGGAGAGACCCAGTACTTC. Amino acids: CASSEFIGGGETQYF.

The gene calls are TRBV6-6 and TRBJ1-4; 9 bases line up with TRBD1. The CDR3 has 12 residues. V was clipped by 7 bases and J by 12 bases; unmatched bases: 6. Germline loops: CDR1 MNHNY, CDR2 SVGAGI (reference sequence). The CDR3 bases are TGTGCCAGCACCCGACAGGGGGGAGAACTGTTTTTT. Translated: CASTRQGGELFF.

The chain recombines TRBV4-1 with TRBJ2-1; D is possibly TRBD1 (5 bases). The CDR3 is 13 amino acids. Germline V lookup: CDR1 MGHRA, CDR2 YSYEKL. V lost 4 bases and J lost 6, with 10 bases in between. CDR3 residues: CASSLSDSNEQFF. Written as DNA, the CDR3 is TGCGCCAGCAGCCTATCTGACAGCAATGAGCAGTTCTTC.

The rearrangement uses TRBV19 and TRBJ1-1, with TRBD1 matching over 12 bases. This CDR3 is 17 amino acids long. V was clipped by 1 base and J by 2 bases; unmatched bases: 5. Per the germline V gene, CDR1 is LNHDA and CDR2 is SQIVND (reference sequence). The CDR3 nucleotides are TGTGCCAGTAGTATAGCCCGGGACAGGGGGCATAACACTGAAGCTTTCTTT. Protein product: CASSIARDRGHNTEAFF. Full variable domain (outside the CDR3, taken from reference TRBV19 and TRBJ1-1): DGGITQSPKYLFRKEGQNVTLSCEQNLNHDAMYWYRQDPGQGLRLIYYSQIVNDFQKGDIAEGYSVSREKKESFPLTVTSAQKNPTAFYLCASSIARDRGHNTEAFFGQGTRLTVV.

About this clone itself: This same CDR3 is encoded by further DNA sequences in the sample. V and J are TRBV5-1 and TRBJ1-1; 7 bases fit TRBD1. The CDR3 covers 13 residues. Germline loops: CDR1 SGHRS, CDR2 YFSETQ. With V trimmed by 5 bases and J by 3 bases, 4 bases remained unmatched. The CDR3 reads CASSLQGDTEAFF. CDR3 DNA sequence: TGCGCCAGCAGTTTGCAGGGGGACACTGAAGCTTTCTTT.

The genes are TRBV27 and TRBJ2-7; 8 bases are shared with TRBD2. The CDR3 contains 14 residues. Unmatched junction bases numbered 2, after V lost 2 bases and J lost 2 bases. CDR1 and CDR2 from the germline V gene are MNHEY and SMNVEV (reference sequence). The CDR3, as DNA: TGTGCCAGCAGTTTAGCGGGGGGAACCTACGAGCAGTACTTC. Its protein product is CASSLAGGTYEQYF.

V gene TRBV19 combines with J gene TRBJ1-2, with TRBD1 matching 7 bases. The CDR3 has 14 residues. Trimming cost V 3 bases and J 2 bases; bases outside gene matches: 3. The germline CDR1 and CDR2 sequences are LNHDA and SQIVND (reference sequence). As DNA, the CDR3 is TGTGCCAGTAGTATTTTGACAGGGAACTATGGCTACACCTTC. Translation: CASSILTGNYGYTF.

The chain links TRBV29-1 to TRBJ2-7; 8 nucleotides match TRBD1. The CDR3 is 13 residues long. Germline V CDR1 and CDR2: SQVTM, ANQGSEA. The V and J ends lost 2 bases and 2 bases, in that order; junction bases with no gene match: 2. DNA of the CDR3: TGCAGCGTTGAATCGGGACAGGCCTACGAGCAGTACTTC. It is translated as CSVESGQAYEQYF.

The chain combines TRBV7-6 with TRBJ1-4, with D tentatively TRBD1 (6 bases). The CDR3 sequence is 15 residues long. With 2 bases removed from V and 4 bases from J, the gap between germline ends came to 11 bases. Germline CDR1 SGHVS, CDR2 FNYEAQ. CDR3 region: CASSLSPGDNEKLFF. In DNA form, the CDR3 reads TGTGCCAGCAGCTTATCGCCAGGGGATAATGAAAAACTGTTTTTT.

The chain carries TRBV14 and TRBJ1-4; D perhaps matches TRBD1 (6 bases). The ends were cut back, 4 bases at V and 0 bases at J, with 15 bases in the middle. The CDR3 is 17 residues long. Per the germline V gene, CDR1 is SGHDN and CDR2 is FVKESK. The CDR3 DNA follows: TGTGCCAGCAGCCCGAAGGACAGACTTGCAACTAATGAAAAACTGTTTTTT. Translating it yields CASSPKDRLATNEKLFF.

The sample holds one count of this clone. J is TRBJ1-2 and V is TRBV21-1; TRBD1 was called by the table and not checked on the DNA. TRBV21-1 is shown as a pseudogene. The CDR3 length is 20 residues. DNA for the CDR3: TGTGCCAGCAGCAAAAGGGGACCAGGGGGGAAAGACAGACGTTACTATGGCTACACCTTC. Encoded protein: CASSKRGPGGKDRRYYGYTF.

The V gene is TRBV5-1, the J gene TRBJ2-5; 8 bases match TRBD1. Germline V gene sequence: CDR1 SGHRS, CDR2 YFSETQ. The V segment lost 4 bases and the J segment 4 bases; nucleotides outside the gene matches: 9. The CDR3 extends over 15 amino acids. As DNA, the CDR3 is TGCGCCAGCAGCCCTGGACAGGGAAGTACAGAGACCCAGTACTTC. It yields the protein CASSPGQGSTETQYF.